This is a list of T cell receptor beta chains from one sample in a study of T cell repertoires in cytomegalovirus infection. These receptors have no known antigen. TCRdb passed the reads through MiXCR, listing each CDR3 protein once. Of just over 450,000 distinct CDR3 sequences detected, 40% to 50% appear once; the ten largest clones hold about 41%. The specimen was cultured PBMCs, collected from culture after CMV antigen stimulation. These receptors all stem from a human donor in good health (CMV status not recorded). Some clones in this sample may be carry-over from other donors' samples. CDR3s include the opening cysteine and the closing phenylalanine or tryptophan. The D gene is left open where the match is weak. Not all rows give a size; the values are once, few, many and, for expanded clones, a class.

CDR3 DNA: TGTGCCAGCAGCTTAGCTACAGGGGGCAGGACTGAAGCTTTCTTT
CDR3 protein: CASSLATGGRTEAFF
J gene: TRBJ1-1
D gene: TRBD1
V gene: TRBV7-4
clone size: few

CDR3 DNA: TGTGCCAGCAGTCTACCCGGCTCCCTCACAGATACGCAGTATTTT
CDR3 protein: CASSLPGSLTDTQYF
J gene: TRBJ2-3
D gene: -
V gene: TRBV6-1
clone size: -

CDR3 DNA: TGTGCCAGCAGCTTAGGCCTCACAGGGGGCCACACCGGGGAGCTGTTTTTT
CDR3 protein: CASSLGLTGGHTGELFF
J gene: TRBJ2-2
D gene: TRBD1
V gene: TRBV7-6
clone size: -

CDR3 DNA: TGTGCCAGCAGTTCCCTCGAACGAACTGAAGCTTTCTTT
CDR3 protein: CASSSLERTEAFF
J gene: TRBJ1-1
D gene: -
V gene: TRBV28
clone size: -

CDR3 DNA: TGTGCCAGCAGCCCCCCCACAGGGGGTTCCTACGAGCAGTACTTC
CDR3 protein: CASSPPTGGSYEQYF
J gene: TRBJ2-7
D gene: TRBD1
V gene: TRBV7-6
clone size: -

CDR3 DNA: TGTGCCAGCAGTTTCGCAGGAGAGATCCAGCCCCAGCATTTT
CDR3 protein: CASSFAGEIQPQHF
J gene: TRBJ1-5
D gene: -
V gene: TRBV12-3/TRBV12-4
clone size: -

CDR3 DNA: TGTGCCAGTAGTGTCCCCAATATGGAGCCCCAGCATTTT
CDR3 protein: CASSVPNMEPQHF
J gene: TRBJ1-5
D gene: -
V gene: TRBV19
clone size: few

CDR3 DNA: TGTGCCAGCAGTTACTCGAAGATTGTCAATGAGCAGTTCTTC
CDR3 protein: CASSYSKIVNEQFF
J gene: TRBJ2-1
D gene: -
V gene: TRBV6-2/TRBV6-3
clone size: -

CDR3 DNA: TGTGCCAGCAGTGACCGTAGCACAGATACGCAGTATTTT
CDR3 protein: CASSDRSTDTQYF
J gene: TRBJ2-3
D gene: -
V gene: TRBV6-6
clone size: few

CDR3 DNA: TGTGCCACCCAACTGGGGGACAGCTTCTATGGCTACACCTTC
CDR3 protein: CATQLGDSFYGYTF
J gene: TRBJ1-2
D gene: TRBD1
V gene: TRBV19
clone size: -

CDR3 DNA: TGTGCCAGCAGCTTAGTAACAGGACCCACCTACGAGCAGTACTTC
CDR3 protein: CASSLVTGPTYEQYF
J gene: TRBJ2-7
D gene: -
V gene: TRBV13
clone size: few

CDR3 DNA: TGTGCCAGCAGTCCCTCGGGGGGGAACACTGAAGCTTTCTTT
CDR3 protein: CASSPSGGNTEAFF
J gene: TRBJ1-1
D gene: -
V gene: TRBV12-3/TRBV12-4
clone size: -

CDR3 DNA: TGTGCCAGCAATTTCCGACTAGCGGACGGGGAGCTGTTTTTT
CDR3 protein: CASNFRLADGELFF
J gene: TRBJ2-2
D gene: TRBD2
V gene: TRBV28
clone size: few

CDR3 DNA: TGTGCCAGCAGTTTTCTGGAGGGTTTACAGTATTTT
CDR3 protein: CASSFLEGLQYF
J gene: TRBJ1-3
D gene: -
V gene: TRBV12-3/TRBV12-4
clone size: few

CDR3 DNA: TGTGCCAGCAGCTTCGTCTCGGCCGGGGGGCTCGAGCAGTACTTC
CDR3 protein: CASSFVSAGGLEQYF
J gene: TRBJ2-7
D gene: -
V gene: TRBV7-2
clone size: few

CDR3 DNA: TGTGCCAGCAGTACAAGTCCCAGGGGTCCCGCCGCAGAGACCCAGTACTTC
CDR3 protein: CASSTSPRGPAAETQYF
J gene: TRBJ2-5
D gene: -
V gene: TRBV12-3/TRBV12-4
clone size: -

CDR3 DNA: TGTGCCAGCAGCTTTACCCAGATATCAACTAATGAAAAACTGTTTTTT
CDR3 protein: CASSFTQISTNEKLFF
J gene: TRBJ1-4
D gene: -
V gene: TRBV7-9
clone size: few

CDR3 DNA: TGTGCCAGCAGCCCGTCGGGGCCAACTGAAGCTTTCTTT
CDR3 protein: CASSPSGPTEAFF
J gene: TRBJ1-1
D gene: -
V gene: TRBV7-2
clone size: few

CDR3 DNA: TGTGCCACCAGCAGAGCTGGAGCCCAGGGCTACGAGCAGTACTTC
CDR3 protein: CATSRAGAQGYEQYF
J gene: TRBJ2-7
D gene: -
V gene: TRBV15
clone size: few

CDR3 DNA: TGTGCCAGCAGCCCCCTAGGGCGCTCCTACGAGCAGTACTTC
CDR3 protein: CASSPLGRSYEQYF
J gene: TRBJ2-7
D gene: -
V gene: TRBV7-2
clone size: many

CDR3 DNA: TGTGCCAGCAGGGGACAGCGGGAGACACCGCCGGTGAATGAGCAGTTCTTC
CDR3 protein: CASRGQRETPPVNEQFF
J gene: TRBJ2-1
D gene: -
V gene: TRBV6-2/TRBV6-3
clone size: -

CDR3 DNA: TGTGCCAGCAGTTACACCGGGACAGGGAAGAGTCAGCCCCAGCATTTT
CDR3 protein: CASSYTGTGKSQPQHF
J gene: TRBJ1-5
D gene: TRBD1
V gene: TRBV6-6
clone size: few

CDR3 DNA: TGTGCCAGCAGTCCTGAAAGGGGTAACTATGGCTACACCTTC
CDR3 protein: CASSPERGNYGYTF
J gene: TRBJ1-2
D gene: -
V gene: TRBV12-3/TRBV12-4
clone size: -

CDR3 DNA: TGTGCCACCAGCAAAGTAAGACAGGAGTCGGCTGAAGCTTTCTTT
CDR3 protein: CATSKVRQESAEAFF
J gene: TRBJ1-1
D gene: -
V gene: TRBV15
clone size: -

CDR3 DNA: TGTGCCACCAATTCGGCCGGCAGGAGTAACACCGGGGAGCTGTTTTTT
CDR3 protein: CATNSAGRSNTGELFF
J gene: TRBJ2-2
D gene: -
V gene: TRBV6-5
clone size: -

CDR3 DNA: TGTGCCAGCAGGGGAGGGACTAGCGAGAGGTACGAGCAGTACTTC
CDR3 protein: CASRGGTSERYEQYF
J gene: TRBJ2-7
D gene: TRBD2
V gene: TRBV4-2
clone size: -

CDR3 DNA: TGCAGTGCTAGAGACGGGGCCGCTAGCGGGGGCTACAATGAGCAGTTCTTC
CDR3 protein: CSARDGAASGGYNEQFF
J gene: TRBJ2-1
D gene: TRBD2
V gene: TRBV20-1
clone size: -

CDR3 DNA: TGTGCCAGCAGCTTGCCGGGGGGGGGCTCAGATACGCAGTATTTT
CDR3 protein: CASSLPGGGSDTQYF
J gene: TRBJ2-3
D gene: TRBD2
V gene: TRBV7-9
clone size: -

CDR3 DNA: TGCGCCAGCAGCCATCCCATCCGCGGTGCAGATACGCAGTATTTT
CDR3 protein: CASSHPIRGADTQYF
J gene: TRBJ2-3
D gene: -
V gene: TRBV4-1
clone size: -

CDR3 DNA: TGTGCCAGCAGCTTAGGACAGAGCAATCAGCCCCAGCATTTT
CDR3 protein: CASSLGQSNQPQHF
J gene: TRBJ1-5
D gene: -
V gene: TRBV7-4
clone size: many

CDR3 DNA: TGTGCCAGCAGCTCCGGACTAGCGGACTCTTCCTACGAGCAGTACTTC
CDR3 protein: CASSSGLADSSYEQYF
J gene: TRBJ2-7
D gene: TRBD2
V gene: TRBV7-2
clone size: few

CDR3 DNA: TGTGCCAGCAGTTATTCCCCAGGCGATACGCAGTATTTT
CDR3 protein: CASSYSPGDTQYF
J gene: TRBJ2-3
D gene: -
V gene: TRBV6-5
clone size: -

CDR3 DNA: TGCGCCAGCAGCTTGAACGGGGCAATGAACACTGAAGCTTTCTTT
CDR3 protein: CASSLNGAMNTEAFF
J gene: TRBJ1-1
D gene: -
V gene: TRBV5-1
clone size: many

CDR3 DNA: TGTGCCAGCAGCCAAACAGGGGCCCAAGAAAAACTGTTTTTT
CDR3 protein: CASSQTGAQEKLFF
J gene: TRBJ1-4
D gene: TRBD1
V gene: TRBV7-9
clone size: -

CDR3 DNA: TGTGCCAGCAGCTCGCCGGGCCGTTCCTACAATGAGCAGTTCTTC
CDR3 protein: CASSSPGRSYNEQFF
J gene: TRBJ2-1
D gene: -
V gene: TRBV11-2
clone size: -

CDR3 DNA: TGTGCCAGCAGCCCCCTCCCCCCGCGACAGGGGCCGAGCACAGATACGCAGTATTTT
CDR3 protein: CASSPLPPRQGPSTDTQYF
J gene: TRBJ2-3
D gene: TRBD1
V gene: TRBV7-6
clone size: few

CDR3 DNA: TGCGCCAGCAGCCAAGGCGGAGGCTTGGACCAAGAGACCCAGTACTTC
CDR3 protein: CASSQGGGLDQETQYF
J gene: TRBJ2-5
D gene: -
V gene: TRBV4-3
clone size: -

CDR3 DNA: TGTGCCATCAGTCCCTTTTCGGCCGAGAGCTCTGGGGCCAACGTCCTGACTTTC
CDR3 protein: CAISPFSAESSGANVLTF
J gene: TRBJ2-6
D gene: -
V gene: TRBV10-3
clone size: -

CDR3 DNA: TGCAGTGCTAAAGACAGTTACTCTGGGGCCAACGTCCTGACTTTC
CDR3 protein: CSAKDSYSGANVLTF
J gene: TRBJ2-6
D gene: -
V gene: TRBV20-1
clone size: -

CDR3 DNA: TGTGCCAGCAGTTCCCTGGACCTCGGGGGGCGTAGCACTGAAGCTTTCTTT
CDR3 protein: CASSSLDLGGRSTEAFF
J gene: TRBJ1-1
D gene: -
V gene: TRBV6-2/TRBV6-3
clone size: -

CDR3 DNA: TGTGCCAGCAGCGCCTCCCCGAGGGACACTGAAGCTTTCTTT
CDR3 protein: CASSASPRDTEAFF
J gene: TRBJ1-1
D gene: -
V gene: TRBV7-2
clone size: many

CDR3 DNA: TGTGCCAGCAGTTACGAGCGGGGGGGAGCCTACGAGCAGTACTTC
CDR3 protein: CASSYERGGAYEQYF
J gene: TRBJ2-7
D gene: TRBD2
V gene: TRBV27
clone size: -

CDR3 DNA: TGTGCCAGCAGCCCAAGACCAACAGGGAAGAATGGCTACACCTTC
CDR3 protein: CASSPRPTGKNGYTF
J gene: TRBJ1-2
D gene: -
V gene: TRBV7-2
clone size: many

CDR3 DNA: TGTGCCAGCAGCTTAGAGCTAGCGAGGACGGGTACGCAGTATTTT
CDR3 protein: CASSLELARTGTQYF
J gene: TRBJ2-3
D gene: -
V gene: TRBV7-2
clone size: -

CDR3 DNA: TGTGCCAGCAGCAGGGACAGGGGGCCCAATGAGCAGTTCTTC
CDR3 protein: CASSRDRGPNEQFF
J gene: TRBJ2-1
D gene: TRBD1
V gene: TRBV7-9
clone size: few

CDR3 DNA: TGTGCCAGCAACAGCGGGACTAGCGCTGAGACCCAGTACTTC
CDR3 protein: CASNSGTSAETQYF
J gene: TRBJ2-5
D gene: TRBD2
V gene: TRBV7-2
clone size: -

CDR3 DNA: TGTGCCAGCAGTGAGAGTGGCACGCCGAGCTACACCTTC
CDR3 protein: CASSESGTPSYTF
J gene: TRBJ1-2
D gene: -
V gene: TRBV6-6
clone size: -

CDR3 DNA: TGCAGTGCTAGAGATCACAGGGGGGCCATGTACGAGCAGTACTTC
CDR3 protein: CSARDHRGAMYEQYF
J gene: TRBJ2-7
D gene: TRBD1
V gene: TRBV20-1
clone size: -

CDR3 DNA: TGTGCCACCTCCGGGAGCCATGGGGATACGCAGTATTTT
CDR3 protein: CATSGSHGDTQYF
J gene: TRBJ2-3
D gene: -
V gene: TRBV25-1
clone size: -

CDR3 DNA: TGTGCCAGCAGTGATCGACTGAACTATGGCTACACCTTC
CDR3 protein: CASSDRLNYGYTF
J gene: TRBJ1-2
D gene: -
V gene: TRBV6-6
clone size: few

CDR3 DNA: TGCAGTGCGCTGGCGGGGGGGGGCACAGATACGCAGTATTTT
CDR3 protein: CSALAGGGTDTQYF
J gene: TRBJ2-3
D gene: TRBD2
V gene: TRBV20-1
clone size: -

CDR3 DNA: TGTGCCAGCAGTTACTTCGGACAGGGGGGAACAGATACGCAGTATTTT
CDR3 protein: CASSYFGQGGTDTQYF
J gene: TRBJ2-3
D gene: TRBD1
V gene: TRBV6-5
clone size: once

CDR3 DNA: TGTGCCAGCAGTGGAGGGGGTGGCTATGGCTACACCTTC
CDR3 protein: CASSGGGGYGYTF
J gene: TRBJ1-2
D gene: -
V gene: TRBV2
clone size: -

CDR3 DNA: TGTGCCAGCTCACCAAGTAGGTGGCAACTGTTTTTT
CDR3 protein: CASSPSRWQLFF
J gene: TRBJ1-4
D gene: -
V gene: TRBV18
clone size: -

CDR3 DNA: TGTGCCAGCAGCTTAAGCGGGATTGGAGAGACCCAGTACTTC
CDR3 protein: CASSLSGIGETQYF
J gene: TRBJ2-5
D gene: TRBD2
V gene: TRBV7-6
clone size: few

CDR3 DNA: TGTGCCAGCAGCTTAGGGCCGGGAGAGCTCTACGAGCAGTACTTC
CDR3 protein: CASSLGPGELYEQYF
J gene: TRBJ2-7
D gene: -
V gene: TRBV7-2
clone size: -

CDR3 DNA: TGTGCCAGCAGGGACAGTTTTCGAGAGCCCCAGCATTTT
CDR3 protein: CASRDSFREPQHF
J gene: TRBJ1-5
D gene: -
V gene: TRBV12-3/TRBV12-4
clone size: once

CDR3 DNA: TGTGCCAGCAGTGAAAGCTCCTATAATTCACCCCTCCACTTT
CDR3 protein: CASSESSYNSPLHF
J gene: TRBJ1-6
D gene: -
V gene: TRBV6-1
clone size: -

CDR3 DNA: TGTGCCAGCAGTGGTGGAGTCGGACAGGGATTCTCCTACGAGCAGTACTTC
CDR3 protein: CASSGGVGQGFSYEQYF
J gene: TRBJ2-7
D gene: TRBD1
V gene: TRBV12-3/TRBV12-4
clone size: -

CDR3 DNA: TGCGCCAGCAGCCTCCGGACACTGAACGATAATTCACCCCTCCACTTT
CDR3 protein: CASSLRTLNDNSPLHF
J gene: TRBJ1-6
D gene: -
V gene: TRBV5-1
clone size: -